A single sample is the source of the 15 T cell receptor beta chains below, sequenced in a study of immune evolution from preneoplasia to lung adenocarcinoma. Sequencing used immunoSEQ multiplex PCR; TCRdb keeps in-frame clones, though not all of them. The sample has more than 6,500 clones; roughly 74% are singletons. The sample comprised FFPE atypical adenomatous hyperplasia tissue from the lung. Subset specified: atypical adenomatous hyperplasia (AAH), lung preneoplasia. The source of these receptors is a donor aged 70 or older with lung adenocarcinoma. Some clones in this sample may be carry-over from other donors' samples.

The rearrangement joins TRBV7-8 to TRBJ2-3; D unresolved. Trimming shortened V by 1 base and J by 5 bases, and 7 bases separated the two germline ends. This CDR3 spans 13 amino acids. Germline values: CDR1 SGHVS, CDR2 FQNEAQ. The CDR3 DNA is TGTGCCAGCAGCTTAGTCCCGGTAGATACGCAGTATTTT. Protein sequence: CASSLVPVDTQYF.

The rearrangement uses TRBV2 and TRBJ2-7; TRBD1 matches at 7 bases. V shed 2 bases, J shed 5 bases, and the junction held 9 bases outside the gene matches. This CDR3 has 15 residues. In germline, CDR1 is SNHLY, CDR2 FYNNEI. In nucleotides, the CDR3 is TGTGCCAGCAGTGAAAGGGGGCAGGGTTTCGACGAGCAGTACTTC. Its translation: CASSERGQGFDEQYF.

As for this clone: The sample has other DNA sequences that encode this CDR3 too. V and J are TRBV5-1 and TRBJ1-4; weak D call: TRBD1 (6 bases). V lost 7 bases and J 2 bases, leaving 9 bases between the germline ends. Per germline, CDR1 SGHRS and CDR2 YFSETQ. CDR3 length equals 13 residues. The DNA of the CDR3 is TGCGCCAGCCGCAGGGGTACTAATGAAAAACTGTTTTTT. Its translation: CASRRGTNEKLFF.

This clone has only a few counts. This chain links TRBV29-1 with TRBJ1-2; 7 bases map to TRBD1. CDR1 and CDR2 (germline): SQVTM, ANQGSEA. V lost 7 bases and J lost 6; bases outside the gene matches: 11. The CDR3 totals 13 residues. The CDR3 sequence is CSALRDSTDGYTF. CDR3 DNA: TGCAGCGCATTACGGGACAGCACGGATGGCTACACCTTC.

This chain links TRBV7-2 with TRBJ2-2; D remains ambiguous. This CDR3 region has 14 residues. Trimming stripped 4 bases from V and 6 bases from J, with 12 bases between. CDR1 is SGHTA, CDR2 FQGNSA, per germline. The CDR3 region has the DNA TGTGCCAGCAGCTCTCAATCTAGGGCCGGGGAGCTGTTTTTT. Amino acid sequence: CASSSQSRAGELFF.

In this sample, this clone turned up a few times. V is TRBV5-6 and J is TRBJ2-7; possibly TRBD1 or TRBD2 for D (5 bases each). The V and J ends lost 1 base and 3 bases respectively, with 17 bases between them. This CDR3 has 16 amino acids. Germline CDR1 is SGHDT and CDR2 is YYEEEE. CDR3 sequence reads: CASSLYGAQRVYEQYF. In DNA form, the CDR3 reads TGTGCCAGCAGCTTGTACGGGGCCCAGAGGGTCTACGAGCAGTACTTC.

This clone was recorded a few times. The chain has TRBV5-4 and TRBJ1-1, with D tentatively TRBD1 (5 bases). Germline CDR1 SGHNT, CDR2 YYREEE (reference sequence). V was trimmed by 1 base and J by 3 bases, leaving 7 bases between them. The CDR3 length is 13 residues. DNA of the CDR3: TGTGCCAGCAGCTTGTCCAGGGACACTGAAGCTTTCTTT. As protein: CASSLSRDTEAFF.

The chain carries TRBV19 and TRBJ1-2; 8 bases fit TRBD1. Germline CDR1 is LNHDA and CDR2 is SQIVND (reference sequence). With V trimmed by 8 bases and J by 3 bases, 5 bases remained unmatched. CDR3 size: 13 residues. CDR3 in DNA: TGTGCCAGTTTCAGGGGGCTCGACTATGGCTACACCTTC. It encodes CASFRGLDYGYTF.

V is TRBV29-1 and J is TRBJ2-3, with TRBD2 as a possible D gene (5 bases). V was trimmed by 1 base and J by 0 bases, leaving 5 bases between them. In germline, CDR1 is SQVTM, CDR2 ANQGSEA. The CDR3 spans 13 residues. The CDR3 loop reads CSVEGTSTDTQYF. CDR3 nucleotides: TGCAGCGTTGAAGGGACTAGCACAGATACGCAGTATTTT.

The sample holds a few counts of this clone. The chain couples TRBV25-1 to TRBJ2-5; D perhaps matches TRBD2 (5 bases). The tail of the sequence fits TRBJ2-7 better, so the J call may be wrong. The CDR3 spans 15 residues. CDR1 and CDR2 from the germline V gene are MGHDK and SYGVNS. The CDR3 loop reads CASSQDGKFSYEQYF. The CDR3, as DNA: TGTGCCAGCAGTCAGGACGGGAAGTTCTCCTACGAGCAGTACTTC.

This rearrangement joins TRBV30 to TRBJ1-2; maybe TRBD1 (6 bases). This CDR3 has 12 amino acids. Germline V gives CDR1 GTSNPN, CDR2 SVGIG (reference sequence). V was clipped by 3 bases and J by 8 bases, with 13 bases between them. CDR3 protein: CAWRQGLLGYTF. As DNA, the CDR3 is TGTGCCTGGAGACAGGGCCTCCTAGGCTACACCTTC.

The chain employs TRBV5-1 and TRBJ1-2; D gene unclear. Germline-derived CDR1 and CDR2 are SGHRS and YFSETQ. V was clipped by 1 base and J by 8 bases, with 12 bases between them. This CDR3 is built from 13 residues. The CDR3 loop reads CASSLFSSMGYTF. DNA for the CDR3: TGCGCCAGCAGCTTGTTTTCATCTATGGGCTACACCTTC.

The chain carries TRBV13 and TRBJ1-2, with no clear D. The V gene lost 0 bases and the J gene lost 8 bases, with 10 bases spanning the gap. From germline, CDR1 is PRHDT and CDR2 FYEKMQ (reference sequence). The CDR3 loop spans 13 amino acids. The CDR3 sequence is CASSLGSQEGYTF. Here the CDR3 DNA reads TGTGCCAGCAGCTTAGGGTCCCAGGAGGGCTACACCTTC.

The chain employs TRBV29-1 and TRBJ1-2; 7 bases are a match to TRBD1. The V gene end was trimmed by 6 bases and the J gene end by 4 bases; junction bases not matched to a gene: 8. The germline V gene has CDR1 SQVTM and CDR2 ANQGSEA. The CDR3 totals 13 residues. CDR3 DNA sequence: TGCAGCGTCGGGACAGTAGGAGGCTATGGCTACACCTTC. Amino acid sequence: CSVGTVGGYGYTF.

The rearrangement joins TRBV6-1 to TRBJ2-2; D is ambiguous. Trimming took 1 base from V and 4 from J, leaving 10 bases between them. CDR1 and CDR2 from the germline V gene are MNHNS and SASEGT. This CDR3 is built from 15 residues. CDR3 nucleotides: TGTGCCAGCAGTGAAGGCGGAGCTTTCACCGGGGAGCTGTTTTTT. It encodes CASSEGGAFTGELFF.